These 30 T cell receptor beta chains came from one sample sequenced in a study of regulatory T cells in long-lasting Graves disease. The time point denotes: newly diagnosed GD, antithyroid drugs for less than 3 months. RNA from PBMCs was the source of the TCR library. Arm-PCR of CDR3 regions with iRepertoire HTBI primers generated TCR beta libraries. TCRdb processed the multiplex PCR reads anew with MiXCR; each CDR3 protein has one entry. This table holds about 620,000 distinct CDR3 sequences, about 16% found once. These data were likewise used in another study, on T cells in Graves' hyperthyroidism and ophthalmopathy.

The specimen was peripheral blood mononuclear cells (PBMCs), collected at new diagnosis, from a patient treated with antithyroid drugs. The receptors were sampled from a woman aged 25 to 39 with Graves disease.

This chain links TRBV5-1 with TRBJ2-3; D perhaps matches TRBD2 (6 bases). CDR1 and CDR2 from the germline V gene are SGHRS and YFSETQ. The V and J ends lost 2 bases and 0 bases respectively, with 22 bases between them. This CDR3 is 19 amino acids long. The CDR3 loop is CASSFGLTVLGTSTDTQYF. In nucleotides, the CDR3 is TGCGCCAGCAGCTTTGGCCTAACCGTACTCGGGACTAGCACAGATACGCAGTATTTT.

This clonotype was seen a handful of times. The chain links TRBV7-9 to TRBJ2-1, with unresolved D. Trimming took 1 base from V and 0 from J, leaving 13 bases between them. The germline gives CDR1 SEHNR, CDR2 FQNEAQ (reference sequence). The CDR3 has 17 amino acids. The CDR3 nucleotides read TGTGCCAGCAGCTTAGAAAGGGCAGTTTACTCCTACAATGAGCAGTTCTTC. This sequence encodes CASSLERAVYSYNEQFF.

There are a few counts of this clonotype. DNA of the CDR3: TGTGCCAGTAGTATGTTGGGCTCGGGTACGCAGTATTTT. Residues: CASSMLGSGTQYF. The gene calls are TRBV19 and TRBJ2-3; the D is unclear. The length of the CDR3 is 13 residues. Germline loops: CDR1 LNHDA, CDR2 SQIVND (reference sequence). V lost 3 bases and J 8 bases, leaving 12 bases between the germline ends.

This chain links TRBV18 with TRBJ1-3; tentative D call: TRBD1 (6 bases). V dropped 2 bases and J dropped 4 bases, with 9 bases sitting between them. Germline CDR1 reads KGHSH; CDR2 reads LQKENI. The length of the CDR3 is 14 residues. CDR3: CASSPEGEGNTIYF. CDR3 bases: TGTGCCAGCTCACCAGAGGGGGAAGGAAACACCATATATTTT.

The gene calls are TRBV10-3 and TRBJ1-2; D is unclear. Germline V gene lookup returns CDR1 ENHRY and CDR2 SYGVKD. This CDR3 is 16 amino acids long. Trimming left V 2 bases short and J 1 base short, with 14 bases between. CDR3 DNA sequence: TGTGCCATCAGTGAGGATCCGACACCAGATAACTATGGCTACACCTTC. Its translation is CAISEDPTPDNYGYTF.

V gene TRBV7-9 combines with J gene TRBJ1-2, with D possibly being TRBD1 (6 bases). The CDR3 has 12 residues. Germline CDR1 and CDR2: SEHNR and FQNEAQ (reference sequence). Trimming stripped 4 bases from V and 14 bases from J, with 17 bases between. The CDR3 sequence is CASSSDSGELTF. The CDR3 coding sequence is TGTGCCAGCAGCTCAGATTCAGGGGAGCTAACCTTC.

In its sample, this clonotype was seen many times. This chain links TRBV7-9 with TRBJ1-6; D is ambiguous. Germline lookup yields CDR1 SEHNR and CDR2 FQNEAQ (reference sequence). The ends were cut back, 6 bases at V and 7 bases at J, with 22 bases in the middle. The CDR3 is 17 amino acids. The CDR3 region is CASRPIQGVLRNSPLHF. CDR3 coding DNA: TGTGCCAGCAGACCCATCCAAGGAGTCCTGAGGAATTCACCCCTCCACTTT.

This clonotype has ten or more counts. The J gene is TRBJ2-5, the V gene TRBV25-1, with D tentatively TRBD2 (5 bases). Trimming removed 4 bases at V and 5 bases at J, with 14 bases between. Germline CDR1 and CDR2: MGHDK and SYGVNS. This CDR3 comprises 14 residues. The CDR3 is CASSVIGGLETQYF. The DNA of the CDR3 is TGTGCCAGCAGTGTGATCGGAGGCCTGGAGACCCAGTACTTC.

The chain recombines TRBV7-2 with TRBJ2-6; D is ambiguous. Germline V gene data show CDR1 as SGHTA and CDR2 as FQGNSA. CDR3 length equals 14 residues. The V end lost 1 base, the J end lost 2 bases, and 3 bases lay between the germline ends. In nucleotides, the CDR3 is TGTGCCAGCAGCTTAGAACCTGGGGCCAACGTCCTGACTTTC. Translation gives CASSLEPGANVLTF. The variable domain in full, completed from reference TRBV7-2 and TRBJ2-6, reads GAGVSQSPSNKVTEKGKDVELRCDPISGHTALYWYRQSLGQGLEFLIYFQGNSAPDKSGLPSDRFSAERTGGSVSTLTIQRTQQEDSAVYLCASSLEPGANVLTFGAGSRLTVL.

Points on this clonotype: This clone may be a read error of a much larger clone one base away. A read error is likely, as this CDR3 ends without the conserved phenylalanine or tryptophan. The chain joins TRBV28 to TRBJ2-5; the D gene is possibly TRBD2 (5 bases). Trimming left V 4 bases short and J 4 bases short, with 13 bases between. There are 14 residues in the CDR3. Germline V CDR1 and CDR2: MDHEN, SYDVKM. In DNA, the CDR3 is TGTGCCAGCAGTTCAGTCCGGGCGGGAGAGACCCAGTACCTC. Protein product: CASSSVRAGETQYL.

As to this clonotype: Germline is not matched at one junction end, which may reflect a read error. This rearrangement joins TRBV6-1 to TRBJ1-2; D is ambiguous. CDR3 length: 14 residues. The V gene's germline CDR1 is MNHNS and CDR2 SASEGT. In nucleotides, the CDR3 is TGCGCCAGCAGCCAAGCGGGGTCAGTTGATGGCTACACCTTC. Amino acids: CASSQAGSVDGYTF.

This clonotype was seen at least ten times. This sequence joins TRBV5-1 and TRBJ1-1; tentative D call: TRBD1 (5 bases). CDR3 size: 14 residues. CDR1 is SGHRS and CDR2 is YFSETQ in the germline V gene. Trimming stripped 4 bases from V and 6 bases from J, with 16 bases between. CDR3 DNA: TGCGCCAGCAGCCGCAGTACGACAGACCCTGAAGCTTTCTTT. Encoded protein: CASSRSTTDPEAFF.

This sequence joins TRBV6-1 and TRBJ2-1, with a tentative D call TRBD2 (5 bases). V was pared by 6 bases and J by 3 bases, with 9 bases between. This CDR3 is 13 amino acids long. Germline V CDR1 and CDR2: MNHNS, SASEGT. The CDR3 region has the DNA TGTGCCAGCAGGAGGGCCGACTACAATGAGCAGTTCTTC. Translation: CASRRADYNEQFF.

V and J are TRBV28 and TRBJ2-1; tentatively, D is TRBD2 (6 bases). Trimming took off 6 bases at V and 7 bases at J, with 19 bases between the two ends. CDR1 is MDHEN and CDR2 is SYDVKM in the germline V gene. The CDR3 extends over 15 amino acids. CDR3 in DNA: TGTGCCAGCAGCTTAGGAACGGGAGTGGGAAATGAGCAGTTCTTC. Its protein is CASSLGTGVGNEQFF.

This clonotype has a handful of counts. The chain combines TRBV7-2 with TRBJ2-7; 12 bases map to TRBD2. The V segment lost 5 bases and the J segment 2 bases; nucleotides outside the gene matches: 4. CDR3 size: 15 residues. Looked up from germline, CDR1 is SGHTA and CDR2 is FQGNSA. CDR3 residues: CASSPGLAGTYEQYF. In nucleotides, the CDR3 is TGTGCCAGCAGCCCAGGACTAGCGGGGACCTACGAGCAGTACTTC.

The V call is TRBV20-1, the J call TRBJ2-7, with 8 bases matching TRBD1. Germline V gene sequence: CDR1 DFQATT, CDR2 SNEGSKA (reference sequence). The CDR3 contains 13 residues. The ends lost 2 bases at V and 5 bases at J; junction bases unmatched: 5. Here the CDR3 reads CSARRTGQNEQYF. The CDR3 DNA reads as TGCAGTGCTAGAAGGACAGGGCAGAACGAGCAGTACTTC.

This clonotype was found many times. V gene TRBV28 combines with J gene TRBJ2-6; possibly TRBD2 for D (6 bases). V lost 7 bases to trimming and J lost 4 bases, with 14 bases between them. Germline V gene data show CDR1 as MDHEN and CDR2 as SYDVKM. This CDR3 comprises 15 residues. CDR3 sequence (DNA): TGTGCCAGCACGGACGGGGAGGTCGGGGCCAACGTCCTGACTTTC. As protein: CASTDGEVGANVLTF.

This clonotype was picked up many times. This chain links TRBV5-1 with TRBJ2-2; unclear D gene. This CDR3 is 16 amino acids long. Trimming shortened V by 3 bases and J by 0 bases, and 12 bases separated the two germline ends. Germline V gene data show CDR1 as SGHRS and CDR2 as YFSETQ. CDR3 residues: CASSSQPSANTGELFF. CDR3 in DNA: TGCGCCAGCAGCTCTCAGCCGTCCGCGAACACCGGGGAGCTGTTTTTT. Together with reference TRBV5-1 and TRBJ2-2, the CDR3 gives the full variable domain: KAGVTQTPRYLIKTRGQQVTLSCSPISGHRSVSWYQQTPGQGLQFLFEYFSETQRNKGNFPGRFSGRQFSNSRSEMNVSTLELGDSALYLCASSSQPSANTGELFFGEGSRLTVL.

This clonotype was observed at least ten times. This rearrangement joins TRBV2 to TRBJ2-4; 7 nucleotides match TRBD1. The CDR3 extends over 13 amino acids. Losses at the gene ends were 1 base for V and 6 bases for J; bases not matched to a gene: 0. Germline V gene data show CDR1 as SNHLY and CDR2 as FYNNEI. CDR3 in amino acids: CASSEDRGNIQYF. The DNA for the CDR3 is TGTGCCAGCAGTGAAGACAGGGGAAACATTCAGTACTTC.

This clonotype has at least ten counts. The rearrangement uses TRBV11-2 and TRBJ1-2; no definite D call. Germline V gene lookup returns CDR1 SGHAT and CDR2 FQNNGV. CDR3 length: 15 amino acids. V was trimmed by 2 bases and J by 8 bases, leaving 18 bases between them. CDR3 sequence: CASSLRRGSRSGYTF. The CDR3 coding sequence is TGTGCCAGCAGCTTAAGGAGAGGGTCTCGATCCGGCTACACCTTC.

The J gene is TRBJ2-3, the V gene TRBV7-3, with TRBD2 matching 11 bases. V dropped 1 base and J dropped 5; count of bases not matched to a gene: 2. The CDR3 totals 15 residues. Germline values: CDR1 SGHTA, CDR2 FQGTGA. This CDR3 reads CASSLSTSGGDTQYF. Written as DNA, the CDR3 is TGTGCCAGCAGCTTAAGTACTAGCGGGGGAGATACGCAGTATTTT.

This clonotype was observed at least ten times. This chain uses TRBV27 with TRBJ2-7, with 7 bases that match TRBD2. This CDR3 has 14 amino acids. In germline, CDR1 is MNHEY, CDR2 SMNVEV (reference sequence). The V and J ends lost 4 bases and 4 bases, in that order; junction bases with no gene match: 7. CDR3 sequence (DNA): TGTGCCAGCAGTTCGTCCGGGAGGTTTTACGAGCAGTACTTC. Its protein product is CASSSSGRFYEQYF.

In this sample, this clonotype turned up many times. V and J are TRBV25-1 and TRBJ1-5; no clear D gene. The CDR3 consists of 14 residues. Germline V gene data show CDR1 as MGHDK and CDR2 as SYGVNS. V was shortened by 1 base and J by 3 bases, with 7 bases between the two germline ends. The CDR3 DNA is TGTGCCAGCAGTGAATCCGGCTACAATCAGCCCCAGCATTTT. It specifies CASSESGYNQPQHF.

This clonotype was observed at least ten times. DNA for the CDR3: TGTGCCAGCAGTGCGGGACAGGCTAAGCGCACTGAAGCTTTCTTT. Its protein is CASSAGQAKRTEAFF. The rearrangement uses TRBV28 and TRBJ1-1; TRBD1 matches at 8 bases. V trimming: 5 bases; J trimming: 4 bases; junction bases outside the gene matches: 9. This CDR3 comprises 15 residues. CDR1 MDHEN and CDR2 SYDVKM come from the germline V gene.

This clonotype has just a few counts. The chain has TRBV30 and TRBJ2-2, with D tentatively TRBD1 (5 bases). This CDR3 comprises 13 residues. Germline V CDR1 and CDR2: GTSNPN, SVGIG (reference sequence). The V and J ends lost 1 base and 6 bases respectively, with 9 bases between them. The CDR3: CAWSGQGAGELFF. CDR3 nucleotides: TGTGCCTGGAGTGGGCAAGGGGCCGGGGAGCTGTTTTTT. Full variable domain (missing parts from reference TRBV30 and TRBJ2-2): SQTIHQWPATLVQPVGSPLSLECTVEGTSNPNLYWYRQAAGRGLQLLFYSVGIGQISSEVPQNLSASRPQDRQFILSSKKLLLSDSGFYLCAWSGQGAGELFFGEGSRLTVL.

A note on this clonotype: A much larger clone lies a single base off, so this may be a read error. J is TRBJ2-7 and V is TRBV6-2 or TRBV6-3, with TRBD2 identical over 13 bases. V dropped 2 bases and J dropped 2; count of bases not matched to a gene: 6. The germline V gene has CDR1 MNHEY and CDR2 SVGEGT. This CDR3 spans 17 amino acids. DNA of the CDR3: TGTGCCAGCAGTTACGGGACTAGCGGGAAAGGGACCTACGAGCAGTACTTC. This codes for CASSYGTSGKGTYEQYF.

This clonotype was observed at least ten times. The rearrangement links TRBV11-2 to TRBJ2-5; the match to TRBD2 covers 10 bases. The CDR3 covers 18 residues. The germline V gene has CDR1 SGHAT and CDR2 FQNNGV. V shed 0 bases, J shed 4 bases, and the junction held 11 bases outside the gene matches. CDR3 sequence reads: CASSLDLNLAGVGETQYF. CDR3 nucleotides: TGTGCCAGCAGCTTAGATCTTAACCTAGCGGGAGTTGGAGAGACCCAGTACTTC. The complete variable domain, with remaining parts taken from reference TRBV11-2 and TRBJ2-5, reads EAGVAQSPRYKIIEKRQSVAFWCNPISGHATLYWYQQILGQGPKLLIQFQNNGVVDDSQLPKDRFSAERLKGVDSTLKIQPAKLEDSAVYLCASSLDLNLAGVGETQYFGPGTRLLVL.

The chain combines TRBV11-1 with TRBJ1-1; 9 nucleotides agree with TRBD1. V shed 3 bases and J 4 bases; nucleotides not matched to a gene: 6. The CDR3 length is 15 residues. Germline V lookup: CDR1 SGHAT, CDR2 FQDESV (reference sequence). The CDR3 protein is CASSLGQGPVTEAFF. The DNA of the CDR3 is TGTGCCAGCAGCTTGGGACAGGGTCCCGTCACTGAAGCTTTCTTT.

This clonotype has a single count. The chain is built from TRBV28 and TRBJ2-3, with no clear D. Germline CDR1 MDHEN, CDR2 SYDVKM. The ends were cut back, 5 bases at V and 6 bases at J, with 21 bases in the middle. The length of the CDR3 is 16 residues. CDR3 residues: CASSPLEIPGVDTQYF. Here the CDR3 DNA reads TGTGCCAGCAGTCCCCTGGAGATACCGGGCGTGGATACGCAGTATTTT.

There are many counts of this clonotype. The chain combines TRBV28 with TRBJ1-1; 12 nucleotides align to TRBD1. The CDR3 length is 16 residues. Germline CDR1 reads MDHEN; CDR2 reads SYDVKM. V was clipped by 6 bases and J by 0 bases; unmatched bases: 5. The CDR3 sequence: CASSPGTGGMNTEAFF. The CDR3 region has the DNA TGTGCCAGCAGCCCCGGGACAGGGGGCATGAACACTGAAGCTTTCTTT.